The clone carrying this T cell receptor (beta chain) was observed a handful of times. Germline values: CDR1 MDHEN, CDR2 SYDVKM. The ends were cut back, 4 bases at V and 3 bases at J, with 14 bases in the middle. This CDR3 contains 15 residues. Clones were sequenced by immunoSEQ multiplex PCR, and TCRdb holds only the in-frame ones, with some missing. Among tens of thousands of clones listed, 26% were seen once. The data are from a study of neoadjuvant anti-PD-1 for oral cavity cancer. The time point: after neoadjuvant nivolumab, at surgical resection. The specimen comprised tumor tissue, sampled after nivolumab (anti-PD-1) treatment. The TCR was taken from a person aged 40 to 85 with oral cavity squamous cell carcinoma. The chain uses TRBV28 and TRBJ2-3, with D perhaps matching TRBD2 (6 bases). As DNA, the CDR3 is TGTGCCAGCAGTTCTCCGTCGGAGGGGACAGATACGCAGTATTTT. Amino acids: CASSSPSEGTDTQYF. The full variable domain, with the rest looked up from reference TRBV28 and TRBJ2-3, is DVKVTQSSRYLVKRTGEKVFLECVQDMDHENMFWYRQDPGLGLRLIYFSYDVKMKEKGDIPEGYSVSREKKERFSLILESASTNQTSMYLCASSSPSEGTDTQYFGPGTRLTVL.